This entry features one T cell receptor (beta chain) sequence. In the original workflow: Using reference gene primer amplification, nucleated cell counts were estimated. Generated by immunoSEQ multiplex PCR, the TCRdb table keeps only in-frame clones and is missing some. Clone size and V and J calls were adopted from that table, with D and trimming inferred from the DNA. The sample lists tens of thousands of clones; 70% to 80% were seen once. This entry is derived from a study of blood T cell repertoires in COVID-19. Study background: Acute-phase and convalescent COVID-19 samples originated in the United States, Italy and Spain. From T cells, B-cell-depleted T cells, or PBMCs came the material, which was cDNA or gDNA.

The TCR originated in a human donor in a cohort sampled during active COVID-19. Sequenced material: peripheral blood.

CDR3 sequence reads: CASSSDRVNGYTF. DNA of the CDR3: TGTGCCAGCAGCTCCGACAGGGTGAATGGCTACACCTTC. V and J are TRBV7-2 and TRBJ1-2, with TRBD1 matching 7 bases. Germline V lookup: CDR1 SGHTA, CDR2 FQGNSA. V was pared by 4 bases and J by 6 bases, with 5 bases of the junction left unmatched. CDR3 length: 13 residues.